A single sample is the source of the 32 T cell receptor beta chains below, sequenced in a study of siplizumab effects on memory and regulatory T cells. Sequenced by immunoSEQ multiplex PCR; TCRdb stores in-frame clones only, minus some. The table includes about 10,000 clones, around 45% detected once. The mixed lymphocyte reaction cells were cocultured at 37°C for about six days. These TCRs' antigens remain unknown. The specimen was CFSE-low (dividing) CD8+ T cells sorted from an allogeneic mixed lymphocyte reaction. These receptors originate from a human donor in good health; the cells came from an allogeneic mixed lymphocyte reaction.

V and J are TRBV4-3 and TRBJ2-7; unclear D gene. This CDR3 contains 15 residues. Germline assignment: CDR1 LGHNA and CDR2 YSLEER. Trimming took off 1 base at V and 0 bases at J, with 10 bases between the two ends. The CDR3 nucleotides are TGCGCCAGCAGCCAAGGAATAGATCCCTCCTACGAGCAGTACTTC. Protein product: CASSQGIDPSYEQYF.

This chain links TRBV5-4 with TRBJ1-5; TRBD1 matches 7 bases. The CDR3 loop spans 15 amino acids. Looked up from germline, CDR1 is SGHNT and CDR2 is YYREEE (reference sequence). J was trimmed by 7 bases and V by 4 bases; bases with no gene match: 11. Here the CDR3 reads CASSPRTGGKQPQHF. CDR3 DNA: TGTGCCAGCAGCCCCCGGACAGGAGGGAAACAGCCCCAGCATTTT.

By its share, this clone is medium-sized (0.01 to 0.1%). The sample carries other DNA sequences with the same CDR3. J is TRBJ2-3 and V is TRBV28; D gene uncertain. Germline CDR1 reads MDHEN; CDR2 reads SYDVKM. V lost 2 bases, J lost 1 base, and 10 bases lay in between. The CDR3 is 15 amino acids. The CDR3 DNA is TGTGCCAGCAGTTTAGACGGGTCGCGCACAGATACGCAGTATTTT. The encoded protein is CASSLDGSRTDTQYF.

The rearrangement links TRBV5-6 to TRBJ2-7, with 7 bases lining up with TRBD1. The CDR3 is made up of 13 amino acids. With V trimmed by 3 bases and J by 6 bases, 6 bases remained unmatched. Looked up from germline, CDR1 is SGHDT and CDR2 is YYEEEE. CDR3 DNA: TGTGCCAGCAGCTACAGGGGCCCTGCCGAGCAGTACTTC. This encodes CASSYRGPAEQYF.

This clone appeared a few times. V usage is TRBV4-3 and J usage is TRBJ2-7, with D hard to call. Germline values: CDR1 LGHNA, CDR2 YSLEER. The CDR3 totals 16 residues. V lost 0 bases and J 0 bases, leaving 12 bases between the germline ends. This chain's CDR3 is CASSQDLWSISYEQYF. The CDR3 DNA is TGCGCCAGCAGCCAAGATCTTTGGTCTATCTCCTACGAGCAGTACTTC.

The chain recombines TRBV5-6 with TRBJ1-5; 9 nucleotides line up with TRBD1. Germline trimming cut 5 bases from V and 0 bases from J; bases unmatched to any gene: 9. The germline V gene encodes CDR1 SGHDT and CDR2 YYEEEE. The CDR3 runs to 17 residues. The CDR3 DNA is TGTGCCAGCAGTTCTACAGGGGGCTCAGATAGCAATCAGCCCCAGCATTTT. This codes for CASSSTGGSDSNQPQHF.

The chain combines TRBV4-2 with TRBJ2-2, with 9 bases matching TRBD2. The CDR3 contains 16 residues. V was clipped by 0 bases and J by 6 bases; unmatched bases: 5. CDR1 is LGHNA and CDR2 is YNFKEQ in the germline V gene. The CDR3 sequence: CASSQEGGGAAGELFF. The CDR3 coding sequence is TGTGCCAGCAGCCAAGAGGGCGGGGGGGCCGCCGGGGAGCTGTTTTTT.

DNA of the CDR3: TGTGCCAGCAGCTTAGGGGCAGGGGGGGATGAGCAGTTCTTC. This codes for CASSLGAGGDEQFF. V is TRBV7-9 and J is TRBJ2-1; D may match TRBD1 or TRBD2 (7 bases each). The CDR3 sequence is 14 residues long. CDR1 is SEHNR and CDR2 is FQNEAQ in the germline V gene (reference sequence). With 1 base removed from V and 8 bases from J, the gap between germline ends came to 12 bases.

This clone showed up many times. The chain has TRBV4-1 and TRBJ2-5; D uncertain. The V end was cut by 5 bases, the J end by 2 bases, with 15 bases between. The CDR3 is made up of 15 amino acids. Germline V gene data show CDR1 as MGHRA and CDR2 as YSYEKL. The CDR3 region has the DNA TGCGCCAGCAGCTTTGACGGCCCGGTACAAGAGACCCAGTACTTC. Translation gives CASSFDGPVQETQYF.

CDR3 DNA: TGTGCCAGCAGTATCGGGACAGACTACGAGCAGTACTTC. This translates into CASSIGTDYEQYF. The chain carries TRBV9 and TRBJ2-7; 7 bases map to TRBD1. The CDR3 runs 13 residues. V lost 5 bases, J lost 3 bases, and 5 bases stayed unmatched. Germline values: CDR1 SGDLS, CDR2 YYNGEE.

Within the sample, this clone is medium-sized. J is TRBJ2-7 and V is TRBV28; TRBD1 matches 9 bases. CDR1 MDHEN and CDR2 SYDVKM come from the germline V gene. After removal of 6 bases from V and 5 bases from J, the junction contained 11 bases not matched to a gene. The CDR3 totals 15 residues. The CDR3 nucleotides are TGTGCCAGCAGCCAGTGGGACAGGGAGTCGAACGAGCAGTACTTC. Translated: CASSQWDRESNEQYF.

In its sample, this clone was seen a few times. V usage is TRBV27 and J usage is TRBJ2-3, with D maybe TRBD2 (5 bases). Trimming took 6 bases from V and 3 from J, leaving 10 bases between them. This CDR3 is built from 13 residues. Germline assignment: CDR1 MNHEY and CDR2 SMNVEV (reference sequence). The CDR3 coding sequence is TGTGCCAGCAGCTTCGGGGAAACAGATACGCAGTATTTT. Its protein is CASSFGETDTQYF.

V and J are TRBV7-2 and TRBJ2-1; 11 nucleotides align to TRBD2. CDR3 size: 15 residues. V gave up 3 bases and J gave up 4 bases; unmatched junction bases: 2. The germline gives CDR1 SGHTA, CDR2 FQGNSA. This CDR3 reads CASSFSGGAYNEQFF. CDR3 nucleotide sequence: TGTGCCAGCAGCTTTAGCGGGGGGGCTTACAATGAGCAGTTCTTC.

The chain has TRBV6-1 and TRBJ2-7; 9 bases agree with TRBD1. Germline V CDR1 and CDR2: MNHNS, SASEGT. V lost 5 bases and J lost 4; bases outside the gene matches: 3. This CDR3 is built from 13 residues. The CDR3 region is CASSPGTGYEQYF. CDR3 nucleotides: TGTGCCAGCAGTCCCGGGACAGGGTACGAGCAGTACTTC.

The genes are TRBV27 and TRBJ1-1; D remains ambiguous. Germline V CDR1 and CDR2: MNHEY, SMNVEV (reference sequence). Trimming took 4 bases from V and 0 from J, leaving 12 bases between them. The CDR3 contains 15 residues. The CDR3 here is CASSYFVTMNTEAFF. The CDR3 DNA reads as TGTGCCAGCAGTTACTTTGTGACAATGAACACTGAAGCTTTCTTT.

This clone has just a few counts. The V and J genes are TRBV25-1 and TRBJ2-2; 8 bases are shared with TRBD1. The V segment lost 3 bases and the J segment 6 bases; nucleotides outside the gene matches: 6. CDR1 and CDR2 (germline): MGHDK, SYGVNS. The CDR3 loop spans 15 amino acids. CDR3 in DNA: TGTGCCAGCAGTGACCCTGGACAGGGTGCCGGGGAGCTGTTTTTT. It specifies CASSDPGQGAGELFF.

The chain is built from TRBV19 and TRBJ1-4; unclear D gene. Germline V gene sequence: CDR1 LNHDA, CDR2 SQIVND (reference sequence). CDR3 length: 14 amino acids. V lost 3 bases to trimming and J lost 0 bases, with 5 bases between them. CDR3 amino acids: CASSISTTNEKLFF. The CDR3, as DNA: TGTGCCAGTAGTATTTCCACAACTAATGAAAAACTGTTTTTT.

CDR3 coding DNA: TGTGCCATCAGTGAGGTCCCGACAGGTGGGTTTGAATCCTACGAGCAGTACTTC. Protein sequence: CAISEVPTGGFESYEQYF. The chain combines TRBV10-3 with TRBJ2-7, with D possibly TRBD1 on 6 matching bases. The V gene's germline CDR1 is ENHRY and CDR2 SYGVKD. Trimming took 2 bases from V and 1 from J, leaving 21 bases between them. The CDR3 is made up of 18 amino acids.

Relative to its sample, this clone is medium-sized. The chain employs TRBV9 and TRBJ2-3; 8 bases fit TRBD2. The junction had 4 bases not matched to a gene; V was cut back by 2 bases and J by 2 bases. The CDR3 covers 15 residues. CDR1 and CDR2 from the germline V gene are SGDLS and YYNGEE. Written as DNA, the CDR3 is TGTGCCAGCAGCGTCGAAGCGGGGGACACAGATACGCAGTATTTT. It codes for CASSVEAGDTDTQYF.

The chain links TRBV13 to TRBJ2-3, with 10 bases fitting TRBD2. The germline gives CDR1 PRHDT, CDR2 FYEKMQ (reference sequence). The V and J ends lost 1 base and 2 bases, in that order; junction bases with no gene match: 3. The CDR3 runs 16 residues. CDR3 amino acids: CASSLESGGDTDTQYF. The DNA of the CDR3 is TGTGCCAGCAGCTTAGAAAGCGGGGGGGACACAGATACGCAGTATTTT.

This sequence joins TRBV5-4 and TRBJ1-2; 7 nucleotides align to TRBD1. Per germline, CDR1 SGHNT and CDR2 YYREEE (reference sequence). The CDR3 is 14 amino acids. V gave up 3 bases and J gave up 4 bases; unmatched junction bases: 6. The CDR3 sequence is CASSYGQVAYGYTF. In DNA, the CDR3 is TGTGCCAGCAGCTACGGACAGGTCGCCTATGGCTACACCTTC.

This clone was seen a few times. This chain joins TRBV4-1 and TRBJ2-5; TRBD2 matches at 7 bases. CDR3 length: 15 residues. V shed 0 bases and J 5 bases; nucleotides not matched to a gene: 6. Per the germline V gene, CDR1 is MGHRA and CDR2 is YSYEKL. CDR3 region: CASSQEGRAVETQYF. DNA of the CDR3: TGCGCCAGCAGCCAAGAGGGGAGGGCCGTTGAGACCCAGTACTTC.

For this clone: A far larger clone is off by one base, so a read error is likely. The genes are TRBV30 and TRBJ2-5, with D possibly TRBD2 on 5 matching bases. With the DNA end fitting TRBJ2-7 better, the J assignment may be wrong. Germline V gene data show CDR1 as GTSNPN and CDR2 as SVGIG (reference sequence). CDR3 size: 13 residues. The CDR3, as DNA: TGTGCTTGGAGTGCGGGCCACTCCTACGAGCAGTACTTC. It is translated as CAWSAGHSYEQYF.

The V call is TRBV7-6, the J call TRBJ1-2; 7 bases are shared with TRBD1. CDR1 is SGHVS, CDR2 FNYEAQ, per germline. The CDR3 consists of 17 residues. V gave up 1 base and J gave up 4 bases; unmatched junction bases: 12. Written as DNA, the CDR3 is TGTGCCAGCAGCTTAGAGACAGGGACGCCCTCGGTCTATGGCTACACCTTC. It yields the protein CASSLETGTPSVYGYTF. The full variable domain, rest sourced from reference TRBV7-6 and TRBJ1-2, is GAGVSQSPRYKVTKRGQDVALRCDPISGHVSLYWYRQALGQGPEFLTYFNYEAQQDKSGLPNDRFSAERPEGSISTLTIQRTEQRDSAMYRCASSLETGTPSVYGYTFGSGTRLTVV.

With respect to this clone: An end of the junction does not agree with germline; a read error may underlie this. In the same sample, other DNA sequences code for this CDR3. This rearrangement joins TRBV15 to TRBJ1-5; 9 nucleotides align to TRBD1. The germline CDR1 and CDR2 sequences are LNHNV and YYDKDF (reference sequence). The CDR3 runs 14 residues. CDR3 sequence: CATSSDRGNQPQHF. CDR3 DNA sequence: TGTGCCACCAGCTCGGACAGGGGAAATCAGCCCCAGCACTTT. Using reference TRBV15 and TRBJ1-5 for the parts outside the CDR3, the full variable domain is DAMVIQNPRYQVTQFGKPVTLSCSQTLNHNVMYWYQQKSSQAPKLLFHYYDKDFNNEADTPDNFQSRRPNTSFCFLDIRSPGLGDTAMYLCATSSDRGNQPQHFGDGTRLSIL.

The J gene is TRBJ2-3, the V gene TRBV6-4; D is unresolved. CDR1 and CDR2 from the germline V gene are MRHNA and SNTAGT. The CDR3 covers 12 residues. V lost 3 bases and J lost 6, with 7 bases in between. The CDR3 protein is CASSEGSDTQYF. The DNA of the CDR3 is TGTGCCAGCAGTGAGGGATCTGATACGCAGTATTTT.

The J gene is TRBJ2-5, the V gene TRBV11-2; D uncertain. Trimming stripped 1 base from V and 3 bases from J, with 6 bases between. From germline, CDR1 is SGHAT and CDR2 FQNNGV. CDR3 size: 13 residues. CDR3: CASSLAPKETQYF. The DNA of the CDR3 is TGTGCCAGCAGCTTAGCGCCAAAAGAGACCCAGTACTTC.

This clone was counted between two and nine times. This sequence joins TRBV13 and TRBJ2-5, with D tentatively TRBD1 (5 bases). The germline CDR1 and CDR2 sequences are PRHDT and FYEKMQ (reference sequence). CDR3 length: 14 residues. Trimming stripped 2 bases from V and 5 bases from J, with 12 bases between. This CDR3 is CASSLRQIKETQYF. The DNA for the CDR3 is TGTGCCAGCAGCTTACGACAGATTAAGGAGACCCAGTACTTC.

The CDR3 coding sequence is TGTGCCAGCAGCTTACTTGGACGGCCTCACACAGATACGCAGTATTTT. Its protein is CASSLLGRPHTDTQYF. The chain combines TRBV11-2 with TRBJ2-3; D is unresolved. The germline V gene has CDR1 SGHAT and CDR2 FQNNGV. V lost 2 bases and J lost 2, with 14 bases in between. The CDR3 length is 16 residues.

This chain links TRBV27 with TRBJ2-7; 8 bases align to TRBD2. CDR3 length equals 13 residues. CDR1 is MNHEY and CDR2 is SMNVEV in the germline V gene (reference sequence). V dropped 8 bases and J dropped 4; count of bases not matched to a gene: 7. This CDR3 reads CASGPGGAYEQYF. CDR3 coding DNA: TGTGCCAGCGGACCCGGGGGGGCGTACGAGCAGTACTTC.

By share, this clone counts as medium-sized. The gene calls are TRBV4-1 and TRBJ1-1; D ambiguous. The germline CDR1 and CDR2 sequences are MGHRA and YSYEKL. The CDR3 consists of 17 residues. Trimming shortened V by 3 bases and J by 0 bases, and 17 bases separated the two germline ends. The CDR3 DNA is TGCGCCAGCAGCCATGTCTCTCCGGGCCCACTGAACACTGAAGCTTTCTTT. It codes for CASSHVSPGPLNTEAFF.

In this sample, this clone turned up a few times. The gene calls are TRBV6-1 and TRBJ1-2; D gene ambiguous. The CDR3 contains 13 residues. The V and J ends lost 5 bases and 4 bases respectively, with 11 bases between them. Germline V gene sequence: CDR1 MNHNS, CDR2 SASEGT. In DNA form, the CDR3 reads TGTGCCAGCAGTTTCGGCCCTACCTATGGCTACACCTTC. It encodes CASSFGPTYGYTF.